These 5 T cell receptor beta chains were all obtained from the same sample, sequenced in a study of glioma-infiltrating T cells after dendritic cell vaccination. TCRdb's table, derived via immunoSEQ multiplex PCR, lists solely in-frame clones and lacks some. Altogether 100,000 or so clones are present, 85% to 90% being singletons, with the ten largest covering roughly 14%. Sequences were derived from blood, sampled before dendritic cell vaccination. The receptors shown here come from a human donor with glioblastoma.

The chain employs TRBV5-4 and TRBJ2-5; a possible D gene is TRBD2 (7 bases). The V end was cut by 4 bases, the J end by 1 base, with 14 bases between. The CDR3 contains 15 residues. Per the germline V gene, CDR1 is SGHNT and CDR2 is YYREEE (reference sequence). The chain's CDR3 is CASSTKRDTQETQYF. The CDR3 nucleotides are TGTGCCAGCAGCACCAAGCGGGACACCCAAGAGACCCAGTACTTC.

The chain joins TRBV5-1 to TRBJ1-1, with 12 bases matching TRBD1. Germline V lookup: CDR1 SGHRS, CDR2 YFSETQ. This CDR3 is 14 amino acids long. V lost 5 bases to trimming and J lost 7 bases; unmatched junction nucleotides: 6. The DNA of the CDR3 is TGCGCCAGCAGTACCGGGACAGGGGGCTTTGAAGCTTTCTTT. Its protein is CASSTGTGGFEAFF.

This chain connects TRBV2 to TRBJ1-5, with 7 bases identical to TRBD1. CDR1 SNHLY and CDR2 FYNNEI come from the germline V gene. The V and J ends lost 1 base and 15 bases, in that order; junction bases with no gene match: 6. The CDR3 has 12 amino acids. CDR3 in amino acids: CASSEGGGWGHF. CDR3 coding DNA: TGTGCCAGCAGTGAAGGAGGGGGCTGGGGGCATTTT.

This chain uses TRBV19 with TRBJ1-5; D is uncertain. V lost 7 bases and J lost 6, with 16 bases in between. CDR3 size: 14 residues. CDR1 and CDR2 from the germline V gene are LNHDA and SQIVND (reference sequence). The CDR3 here is CASNRGGLGQPQHF. The CDR3 DNA sequence: TGTGCCAGTAATCGGGGAGGGCTAGGTCAGCCCCAGCATTTT.

Only a few counts were recorded for this clone. This sequence joins TRBV6-1 and TRBJ2-7; the match to TRBD1 covers 11 bases. Germline V CDR1 and CDR2: MNHNS, SASEGT. Unmatched junction bases numbered 0, after V lost 0 bases and J lost 5 bases. The CDR3 sequence is 14 residues long. The CDR3 loop reads CASSEAGQGDEQYF. The CDR3 nucleotides read TGTGCCAGCAGTGAAGCGGGACAGGGGGACGAGCAGTACTTC.